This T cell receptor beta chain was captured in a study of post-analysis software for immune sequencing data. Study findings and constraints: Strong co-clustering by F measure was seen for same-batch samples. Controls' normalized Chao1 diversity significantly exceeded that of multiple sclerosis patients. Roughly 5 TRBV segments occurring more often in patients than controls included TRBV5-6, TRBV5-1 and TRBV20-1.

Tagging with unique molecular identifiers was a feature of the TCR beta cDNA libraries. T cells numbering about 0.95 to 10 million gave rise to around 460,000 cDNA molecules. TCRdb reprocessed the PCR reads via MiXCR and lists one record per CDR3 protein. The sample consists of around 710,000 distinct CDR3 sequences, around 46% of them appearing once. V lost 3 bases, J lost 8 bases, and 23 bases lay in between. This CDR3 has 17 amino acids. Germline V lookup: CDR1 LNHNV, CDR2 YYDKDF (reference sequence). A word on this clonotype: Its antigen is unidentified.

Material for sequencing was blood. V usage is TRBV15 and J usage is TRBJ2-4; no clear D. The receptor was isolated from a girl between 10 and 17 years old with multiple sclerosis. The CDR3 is CATSRSDFGPVEDIQYF. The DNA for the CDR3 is TGTGCCACCAGCAGGTCCGACTTTGGGCCGGTTGAGGACATTCAGTACTTC.